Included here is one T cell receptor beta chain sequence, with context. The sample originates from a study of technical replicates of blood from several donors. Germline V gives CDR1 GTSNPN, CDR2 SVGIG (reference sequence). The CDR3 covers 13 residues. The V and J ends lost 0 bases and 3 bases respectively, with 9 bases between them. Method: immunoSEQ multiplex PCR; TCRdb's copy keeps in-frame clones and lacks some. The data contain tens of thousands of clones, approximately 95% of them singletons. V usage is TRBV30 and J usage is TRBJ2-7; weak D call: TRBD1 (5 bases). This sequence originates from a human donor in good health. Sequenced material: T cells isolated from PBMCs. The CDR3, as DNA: TGTGCCTGGAGTGTAGACAGTCGCTACGAGCAGTACTTC. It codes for CAWSVDSRYEQYF.